Listed here are 19 T cell receptor beta chains from one sample, sequenced in a study. MiXCR, applied by TCRdb to the 5' RACE reads, yields one record per CDR3 protein. The sample includes about 9,000 distinct CDR3 sequences, under 50% of them seen just once. Cells sorted as Tregs were CD4+, CD25+ and CD127-/low. Sequenced material: Tregs sorted from a lymph node. The receptors were sampled from a female donor with breast cancer.

The chain carries TRBV7-9 and TRBJ2-3; D unresolved. CDR3 length equals 16 residues. Germline V gives CDR1 SEHNR, CDR2 FQNEAQ (reference sequence). V gave up 5 bases and J gave up 3 bases, with 18 bases separating them. In DNA form, the CDR3 reads TGTGCCAGCAGCAGGCCAACATTAGGTTCGACAGATACGCAGTATTTT. This sequence encodes CASSRPTLGSTDTQYF.

V usage is TRBV27 and J usage is TRBJ2-7; 13 bases are a match to TRBD2. The CDR3 runs 16 residues. V lost 5 bases and J lost 6; bases outside the gene matches: 10. Germline V lookup: CDR1 MNHEY, CDR2 SMNVEV (reference sequence). CDR3 protein: CASSPFGTSGIAEQYF. In DNA, the CDR3 is TGTGCCAGCAGTCCGTTCGGGACTAGCGGGATCGCCGAGCAGTACTTC.

The V call is TRBV9, the J call TRBJ2-1, with 7 bases identical to TRBD2. This CDR3 is 15 amino acids long. After removal of 3 bases from V and 7 bases from J, the junction contained 10 bases not matched to a gene. Per germline, CDR1 SGDLS and CDR2 YYNGEE. The CDR3 is CASSGGGVSGNEQFF. Written as DNA, the CDR3 is TGTGCCAGCAGCGGGGGGGGTGTTAGCGGTAATGAGCAGTTCTTC.

The chain links TRBV4-1 to TRBJ2-1; possibly TRBD2 for D (6 bases). With 4 bases removed from V and 7 bases from J, the gap between germline ends came to 17 bases. From germline, CDR1 is MGHRA and CDR2 YSYEKL. This CDR3 spans 15 amino acids. The CDR3: CASSRWRGRVNEQFF. The CDR3 DNA reads TGCGCCAGCAGCCGGTGGAGGGGCCGGGTGAATGAGCAGTTCTTC.

The chain employs TRBV9 and TRBJ1-1; D may be TRBD1 (5 bases). The germline V gene has CDR1 SGDLS and CDR2 YYNGEE. Deletions cut 2 bases from V and 0 bases from J, with 14 bases between. The CDR3 consists of 16 residues. The CDR3 region is CASSVSGTALNTEAFF. The CDR3 nucleotides read TGTGCCAGCAGCGTCTCAGGGACGGCCTTGAACACTGAAGCTTTCTTT.

The chain is built from TRBV5-1 and TRBJ2-1; the match to TRBD2 covers 12 bases. This CDR3 has 17 amino acids. Per the germline V gene, CDR1 is SGHRS and CDR2 is YFSETQ. The junction had 7 bases not matched to a gene; V was cut back by 4 bases and J by 2 bases. The DNA for the CDR3 is TGCGCCAGCAGCCCCGGACTAGCGGGAATACCCTACAATGAGCAGTTCTTC. As protein: CASSPGLAGIPYNEQFF.

In its sample, this clonotype ranks as large. The gene calls are TRBV12-3 or TRBV12-4 and TRBJ2-3; D is tentatively TRBD1 or TRBD2 (5 bases each). This CDR3 is built from 12 residues. Trimming took off 4 bases at V and 3 bases at J, with 5 bases between the two ends. The CDR3 is CASSWGTDTQYF. DNA for the CDR3: TGTGCCAGCAGTTGGGGGACAGATACGCAGTATTTT.

The chain joins TRBV5-1 to TRBJ2-3; D is unclear. Trimming stripped 4 bases from V and 6 bases from J, with 15 bases between. The germline CDR1 and CDR2 sequences are SGHRS and YFSETQ. The CDR3 runs 14 residues. The CDR3 sequence is CASSPESHPDTQYF. In DNA form, the CDR3 reads TGCGCCAGCAGCCCCGAATCACACCCGGATACGCAGTATTTT.

The table lists this clonotype with a few counts. The rearrangement joins TRBV6-5 to TRBJ2-1; D may be TRBD2 (6 bases). Between the trimmed V and J ends, which lost 4 bases and 4 bases, there was a span of 8 bases. The CDR3 is 13 amino acids. Germline V gene data show CDR1 as MNHEY and CDR2 as SVGAGI. CDR3 sequence: CASSWGDYNEQFF. In DNA form, the CDR3 reads TGTGCCAGCAGTTGGGGGGATTACAATGAGCAGTTCTTC.

The CDR3 protein is CASRHRDNEETQYF. CDR3 bases: TGTGCCAGCCGACACCGGGACAACGAAGAGACCCAGTACTTC. The chain has TRBV28 and TRBJ2-5, with D possibly being TRBD1 (6 bases). The V gene's germline CDR1 is MDHEN and CDR2 SYDVKM. The CDR3 is made up of 14 amino acids. V was clipped by 8 bases and J by 3 bases, with 16 bases between them.

Regarding this clonotype: The junction and the germline gene differ at one end; a read error may be behind it. V and J are TRBV5-1 and TRBJ2-7, with TRBD1 matching 7 bases. The CDR3 totals 13 residues. Per germline, CDR1 SGHRS and CDR2 YFSETQ. CDR3 DNA: TGCGCCAGCAGCTTGTTTACAGGGGACGAGCGGTACTTC. Translation gives CASSLFTGDERYF.

This clonotype has more than one count but fewer than ten. The chain couples TRBV27 to TRBJ2-4; D is perhaps TRBD1 (5 bases). The CDR3 sequence is 14 residues long. Trimming stripped 10 bases from V and 9 bases from J, with 22 bases between. Germline CDR1 and CDR2: MNHEY and SMNVEV (reference sequence). CDR3 loop: CATMETEGLGIQYF. DNA for the CDR3: TGTGCCACCATGGAGACAGAAGGTCTGGGCATTCAGTACTTC.

The DNA for the CDR3 is TGTGCCAGCAGTGGTTTGTTCCAAGAGACCCAGTACTTC. Its protein is CASSGLFQETQYF. The chain employs TRBV2 and TRBJ2-5; unclear D gene. Germline CDR1 is SNHLY and CDR2 is FYNNEI. The V end lost 4 bases, the J end lost 1 base, and 7 bases lay between the germline ends. This CDR3 is built from 13 residues. The variable domain in full, completed from reference TRBV2 and TRBJ2-5, reads EPEVTQTPSHQVTQMGQEVILRCVPISNHLYFYWYRQILGQKVEFLVSFYNNEISEKSEIFDDQFSVERPDGSNFTLKIRSTKLEDSAMYFCASSGLFQETQYFGPGTRLLVL.

The chain combines TRBV5-1 with TRBJ2-3; 7 nucleotides match TRBD1. The CDR3 is made up of 16 amino acids. J was trimmed by 2 bases and V by 4 bases; bases with no gene match: 10. Germline values: CDR1 SGHRS, CDR2 YFSETQ. Here the CDR3 reads CASSPDRVGLTDTQYF. In nucleotides, the CDR3 is TGCGCCAGCAGCCCCGACAGGGTAGGGCTCACAGATACGCAGTATTTT.

V usage is TRBV5-1 and J usage is TRBJ2-3; D possibly corresponds to TRBD2 (5 bases). The germline V and J ends were trimmed by 0 bases and 0 bases, with 11 bases remaining between them. This CDR3 comprises 16 residues. Germline V lookup: CDR1 SGHRS, CDR2 YFSETQ. For the CDR3, the DNA is TGCGCCAGCAGCTTGGGGGGTAGCGCTAGCACAGATACGCAGTATTTT. It translates to CASSLGGSASTDTQYF.

This chain joins TRBV27 and TRBJ2-7; TRBD2 is a possible D gene (6 bases). The germline V gene has CDR1 MNHEY and CDR2 SMNVEV (reference sequence). The CDR3 is made up of 16 amino acids. Trimming took 3 bases from V and 3 from J, leaving 18 bases between them. The CDR3 region has the DNA TGTGCCAGCAGTTTTATTAGCGGAGCCAGATACTACGAGCAGTACTTC. Translating it yields CASSFISGARYYEQYF.

In its sample, this clonotype was seen a few times. This rearrangement joins TRBV4-1 to TRBJ2-2; D is unclear. This CDR3 comprises 15 residues. The V end was cut by 1 base, the J end by 1 base, with 7 bases between. Germline V lookup: CDR1 MGHRA, CDR2 YSYEKL. As DNA, the CDR3 is TGCGCCAGCAGCCAAGGCCGGTGGAACACCGGGGAGCTGTTTTTT. Translated: CASSQGRWNTGELFF.

This chain connects TRBV15 to TRBJ2-5; unclear D gene. V shed 0 bases and J shed 9 bases, with 8 bases lying between them. The CDR3 has 12 residues. The germline CDR1 and CDR2 sequences are LNHNV and YYDKDF (reference sequence). DNA for the CDR3: TGTGCCACCAGCAGAGATAGGATCCCCCAGTACTTC. Amino acid sequence: CATSRDRIPQYF.

The chain carries TRBV7-3 and TRBJ1-2, with D hard to call. Germline lookup yields CDR1 SGHTA and CDR2 FQGTGA. The V end was cut by 4 bases, the J end by 1 base, with 10 bases between. The CDR3 runs 14 residues. The CDR3 DNA reads as TGTGCCAGCAGCTCTCCGGGAGATAACTATGGCTACACCTTC. This codes for CASSSPGDNYGYTF. Using reference TRBV7-3 and TRBJ1-2 for the parts outside the CDR3, the full variable domain is GAGVSQTPSNKVTEKGKYVELRCDPISGHTALYWYRQSLGQGPEFLIYFQGTGAADDSGLPNDRFFAVRPEGSVSTLKIQRTERGDSAVYLCASSSPGDNYGYTFGSGTRLTVV.